Described below is a single TCR beta chain sequence and its context. The entry originates in a study of Ad26.COV2.S vaccination and SARS-CoV-2 variants. Germline CDR1 reads MNHEY; CDR2 reads SMNVEV (reference sequence). Trimming removed 2 bases at V and 6 bases at J, with 16 bases between. The CDR3 covers 16 residues. TCRdb's table, derived via immunoSEQ multiplex PCR, lists solely in-frame clones and lacks some. The data hold about 410,000 clones, with about nine tenths observed a single time. This sample's treatment: some 20 received Ad26.COV2.S at low or high dose, single or two shots; about 5 received placebo; per-sample allocation not given. Day 63 after the first vaccine or placebo injection was the time point for sampling.

The chain employs TRBV27 and TRBJ2-2, with D possibly matching TRBD1 (8 bases). This TCR derives from a person between 18 and 65 years old who received the Ad26.COV2.S COVID-19 vaccine or a placebo. This material consisted of peripheral blood, taken in a trial of Ad26.COV2.S vaccine versus placebo. The CDR3, as DNA: TGTGCCAGCAGTTTACGGGGACAGGCGGGGGCCGGGGAGCTGTTTTTT. Protein product: CASSLRGQAGAGELFF.